Shown below are 22 T cell receptor beta chains from a single sample sequenced in a study of blood T cell repertoires in COVID-19. The repertoire was sequenced with immunoSEQ multiplex PCR; TCRdb's copy has only in-frame clones and lacks some. The sample records about 110,000 clones, 75% to 90% being singletons. Sequences were obtained from peripheral blood. The receptors derive from a human donor in a cohort sampled during active COVID-19.

The chain has TRBV3-1 (or the pseudogene TRBV3-2) and TRBJ1-6; no clear D gene. There are 15 residues in the CDR3. Germline V gene lookup returns CDR1 LGHDT and CDR2 YNNKEL (reference sequence). The germline V and J ends were trimmed by 1 base and 8 bases, with 12 bases remaining between them. DNA of the CDR3: TGTGCCAGCAGCCAAGTAGAGGGCCGAGATTCACCCCTCCACTTT. Residues: CASSQVEGRDSPLHF.

The chain recombines TRBV7-6 with TRBJ2-2, with 7 bases aligning to TRBD1. This CDR3 is built from 17 residues. Germline values: CDR1 SGHVS, CDR2 FNYEAQ. Unmatched junction bases numbered 12, after V lost 2 bases and J lost 6 bases. This chain's CDR3 is CASSLNKAGGSSGELFF. For the CDR3, the DNA is TGTGCCAGCAGCTTAAATAAGGCAGGGGGTTCTTCCGGGGAGCTGTTTTTT.

In DNA, the CDR3 is TGTGCCAGTAGTACCGCTATCAACAGGGGGAACAATCAGCCCCAGCATTTT. Its translation: CASSTAINRGNNQPQHF. The chain joins TRBV19 to TRBJ1-5; 8 nucleotides agree with TRBD1. V shed 4 bases, J shed 3 bases, and the junction held 11 bases outside the gene matches. The CDR3 covers 17 residues. CDR1 LNHDA and CDR2 SQIVND come from the germline V gene (reference sequence).

The J gene is TRBJ2-5, the V gene TRBV27; the D is unclear. Trimming removed 1 base from V and 2 bases from J, with 11 bases in between. The CDR3 totals 15 residues. CDR1 and CDR2 from the germline V gene are MNHEY and SMNVEV (reference sequence). The CDR3 loop is CASSLFYSKQETQYF. DNA of the CDR3: TGTGCCAGCAGTTTATTTTACAGTAAACAAGAGACCCAGTACTTC.

The V call is TRBV4-1, the J call TRBJ1-1; D unresolved. Looked up from germline, CDR1 is MGHRA and CDR2 is YSYEKL. This CDR3 comprises 15 residues. V gave up 0 bases and J gave up 4 bases, with 12 bases separating them. The CDR3 here is CASSQDWGGGTEAFF. In nucleotides, the CDR3 is TGCGCCAGCAGCCAAGATTGGGGAGGTGGCACTGAAGCTTTCTTT.

The chain recombines TRBV28 with TRBJ1-2, with D tentatively TRBD1 (5 bases). This CDR3 region has 14 residues. V lost 5 bases and J 2 bases, leaving 12 bases between the germline ends. Germline CDR1 and CDR2: MDHEN and SYDVKM. As DNA, the CDR3 is TGTGCCAGCAGTACCTCGACAGAGAACTATGGCTACACCTTC. Translation gives CASSTSTENYGYTF.

The CDR3 is CASSINRGNEQFF. DNA for the CDR3: TGTGCCAGCAGCATCAACAGGGGAAATGAGCAGTTCTTC. The chain recombines TRBV7-6 with TRBJ2-1; TRBD1 agrees at 7 bases. The CDR3 sequence is 13 residues long. Germline values: CDR1 SGHVS, CDR2 FNYEAQ. Trimming at V came to 5 bases and at J to 7 bases, leaving 5 bases not matched to a gene.

The chain links TRBV15 to TRBJ2-1, with 8 bases identical to TRBD1. Germline V gene lookup returns CDR1 LNHNV and CDR2 YYDKDF (reference sequence). This CDR3 is 14 amino acids long. V lost 3 bases, J lost 7 bases, and 5 bases stayed unmatched. The CDR3, as DNA: TGTGCCACCAGCAGCGACAGGGGAAAAAATGAGCAGTTCTTC. It codes for CATSSDRGKNEQFF.

Only one count was recorded for this clone. This CDR3 reads CASSFTRLAGELDTQYF. The CDR3 DNA is TGTGCCAGCAGTTTTACCCGACTAGCGGGAGAACTGGATACGCAGTATTTT. The chain has TRBV27 and TRBJ2-3; TRBD2 agrees at 12 bases. Germline loops: CDR1 MNHEY, CDR2 SMNVEV (reference sequence). The V segment lost 3 bases and the J segment 6 bases; nucleotides outside the gene matches: 10. CDR3 length: 17 residues.

CDR3: CASSQVNREQFF. The CDR3 region has the DNA TGCGCCAGCAGCCAAGTTAACAGGGAGCAGTTCTTC. The chain uses TRBV4-1 and TRBJ2-1; TRBD1 might be the D (5 bases). The V and J ends lost 1 base and 10 bases respectively, with 8 bases between them. Germline CDR1 reads MGHRA; CDR2 reads YSYEKL. This CDR3 has 12 residues.

The chain couples TRBV6-5 to TRBJ1-5; 7 nucleotides line up with TRBD1. Germline V lookup: CDR1 MNHEY, CDR2 SVGAGI. The J segment lost 1 base and the V segment lost 6 bases, leaving 6 bases of the junction unmatched. CDR3 length: 15 amino acids. The CDR3 loop is CASRRLDRSNQPQHF. CDR3 sequence (DNA): TGTGCCAGCAGACGATTGGACAGGAGCAATCAGCCCCAGCATTTT.

This chain links TRBV7-2 with TRBJ1-4; D unclear. This CDR3 is 16 amino acids long. Per germline, CDR1 SGHTA and CDR2 FQGNSA. V lost 5 bases to trimming and J lost 1 base, with 14 bases between them. In nucleotides, the CDR3 is TGTGCCAGCAGCCCACACCGGGTTGGAACTAATGAAAAACTGTTTTTT. Translation: CASSPHRVGTNEKLFF.

The V gene is TRBV18, the J gene TRBJ1-1; 8 bases match TRBD1. J lost 8 bases, V lost 5 bases, and 16 bases had no gene match. This CDR3 spans 16 amino acids. Germline values: CDR1 KGHSH, CDR2 LQKENI. The CDR3 region is CASSRKQGVVAEEAFF. CDR3 DNA: TGTGCCAGCTCAAGGAAACAGGGGGTAGTCGCGGAAGAAGCTTTCTTT.

DNA of the CDR3: TGTGCCAGCAGCCCTAGCGGTACTTACACAGATACGCAGTATTTT. Translated: CASSPSGTYTDTQYF. The genes are TRBV7-8 and TRBJ2-3; TRBD2 aligns across 7 bases. Germline CDR1 SGHVS, CDR2 FQNEAQ. The ends lost 5 bases at V and 2 bases at J; junction bases unmatched: 7. The CDR3 runs to 15 residues.

The chain joins TRBV3-1 (or the pseudogene TRBV3-2) to TRBJ2-6; 7 bases map to TRBD1. The CDR3 covers 16 residues. CDR1 is LGHDT and CDR2 is YNNKEL in the germline V gene (reference sequence). The V and J ends lost 4 bases and 2 bases, in that order; junction bases with no gene match: 5. As DNA, the CDR3 is TGTGCCAGCAGCCCATTTGGGACAGCTGGGGCCAACGTCCTGACTTTC. It specifies CASSPFGTAGANVLTF.

This sequence joins TRBV28 and TRBJ1-3; tentative D call: TRBD1 (6 bases). Germline CDR1 MDHEN, CDR2 SYDVKM. V was clipped by 2 bases and J by 4 bases, with 15 bases between them. The CDR3 covers 16 residues. The CDR3 nucleotides are TGTGCCAGCAGTTTACCTACAGGGTCGGCAGGAAACACCATATATTTT. This gives the protein CASSLPTGSAGNTIYF. Complete variable domain (other parts from reference TRBV28 and TRBJ1-3): DVKVTQSSRYLVKRTGEKVFLECVQDMDHENMFWYRQDPGLGLRLIYFSYDVKMKEKGDIPEGYSVSREKKERFSLILESASTNQTSMYLCASSLPTGSAGNTIYFGEGSWLTVV.

The chain combines TRBV19 with TRBJ1-1, with TRBD1 as a possible D gene (6 bases). This CDR3 has 12 residues. Germline V lookup: CDR1 LNHDA, CDR2 SQIVND (reference sequence). Trimming shortened V by 6 bases and J by 7 bases, and 12 bases separated the two germline ends. CDR3 region: CASRTGAGEAFF. CDR3 nucleotides: TGTGCCAGTAGGACAGGCGCGGGTGAAGCTTTCTTT.

The rearrangement links TRBV7-9 to TRBJ2-2; 13 nucleotides match TRBD2. J was trimmed by 7 bases and V by 6 bases; bases with no gene match: 5. The germline V gene encodes CDR1 SEHNR and CDR2 FQNEAQ (reference sequence). The CDR3 runs to 15 residues. CDR3 DNA sequence: TGTGCCAGCAGTTCCCGGACTAGCGGGGGCGGGGAGCTGTTTTTT. This codes for CASSSRTSGGGELFF.

About this clone itself: This same CDR3 is encoded by further DNA sequences in the sample. The gene calls are TRBV5-1 and TRBJ2-5; D unclear. Germline assignment: CDR1 SGHRS and CDR2 YFSETQ. Trimming left V 2 bases short and J 3 bases short, with 8 bases between. The CDR3 loop spans 13 amino acids. This CDR3 reads CASSLVTEETQYF. The CDR3 DNA follows: TGCGCCAGCAGCTTAGTCACGGAAGAGACCCAGTACTTC.

The chain links TRBV9 to TRBJ2-2; perhaps TRBD2 as D (7 bases). Germline V lookup: CDR1 SGDLS, CDR2 YYNGEE. V was trimmed by 4 bases and J by 3 bases, leaving 16 bases between them. CDR3 length: 16 residues. CDR3 DNA sequence: TGTGCCAGCAGCCCACTTCGGGGGGCGGACACCGGGGAGCTGTTTTTT. Translation gives CASSPLRGADTGELFF.

The chain is built from TRBV10-3 and TRBJ1-5; D is undetermined. The CDR3 totals 13 residues. Trimming took off 0 bases at V and 5 bases at J, with 5 bases between the two ends. The germline CDR1 and CDR2 sequences are ENHRY and SYGVKD. The CDR3 protein is CAISESSYQPQHF. The CDR3 region has the DNA TGTGCCATCAGTGAGTCGAGTTATCAGCCCCAGCATTTT.

This chain links TRBV5-1 with TRBJ2-5, with D perhaps TRBD1 (5 bases). This CDR3 comprises 13 residues. Trimming stripped 0 bases from V and 3 bases from J, with 6 bases between. Germline assignment: CDR1 SGHRS and CDR2 YFSETQ. CDR3 amino acids: CASSLAGKETQYF. The CDR3 DNA sequence: TGCGCCAGCAGCTTGGCAGGGAAAGAGACCCAGTACTTC.